Here is one T cell receptor (beta chain) with its context. The antigen it binds to is not known. No quality values exist for individual bases; no much larger clone is one base distant. This sample was included in a study of blood T cell repertoires in COVID-19 (dated by TCRdb to the early 2020s). Concerning the study at large: The collaborator samples originated in the United States, Italy and Spain and spanned the acute and convalescent phases of COVID-19. The material from the prospective study consisted of cDNA or gDNA derived from T cells, B-cell-depleted T cells, or PBMCs. The dataset comprised deeply sampled blood TCRbeta repertoires from subjects exposed to, actively infected with, or recovered from COVID-19. The repertoires were released in a freely available public database intended as a resource for research on the immune response to SARS-CoV-2. The samples were drawn from the first 160 participants of the ongoing ImmuneRACE study and from some 1,300 subjects provided by 6 global collaborators. A de-identified subject ID, COVID-19 status, age in years and sex were almost always included in the sample metadata. Where available, HLA class I and class II types were obtained from metadata supplied by the sample provider rather than from assay-based typing. On the study overall, not on this receptor specifically: The amount of clinical and demographic metadata varied by source and participant and was provided uncurated.

Samples from volunteer blood donors who had recovered from COVID-19 were contributed by a second Seattle source. Whole blood was collected in K2EDTA tubes by collaborating institutions according to the institutions' own protocols. For TCRbeta analysis, collaborators shipped samples as frozen whole blood, isolated PBMCs, or DNA extracted from either of those sample types. TCRbeta CDR3 regions were amplified from genomic DNA using the immunoSEQ Assay, a bias-controlled multiplex PCR. The authors' pipeline ran thus. The number of nucleated cells in each sample was estimated by amplification of reference gene primers within the assay. Sequence reads were collapsed and filtered to measure the absolute abundance of every unique TCRbeta CDR3 rearrangement. For each sample, productive Simpson clonality was calculated as the square root of Simpson's diversity index over productive rearrangements. TCRdb took this table from immuneACCESS and kept in-frame rearrangements with V and J called. Such tables lack part of the clones; where checked against another copy, unresolved V genes explain under half of the gap, and the rest is unexplained. The V and J calls and clone size come from that table; D and trimming were worked out from the DNA. Present in this sample are roughly 250,000 clones, about 89% of which were seen just once. The ten largest clones represent approximately 9.8% of the sample.

Sequencing used peripheral blood. This TCR derives from a man between 35 and 55 years old who had recovered from COVID-19.

The CDR3 loop reads CASSDLRTGRGETQYF. Read as DNA, the sequence is TGTGCCAGCAGTGACCTGAGGACAGGTCGTGGGGAGACCCAGTACTTC. Recombination connected TRBV6-1 to TRBJ2-5; TRBD1 aligns with 7 central bases. Trimming accounts for 3 bases at V and 5 bases at J, while the number of junction bases matched to no gene is 12. The germline V gene specifies MNHNS as CDR1 and SASEGT as CDR2. The CDR3 covers 16 residues, taking in both the cysteine and the phenylalanine. Of all the DNA, just the CDR3 is kept, 48 bases in frame from base 1.